Here is one T cell receptor (beta chain) with its context. Use of 60 Vbeta and 13 Jbeta primers characterized the PCR. Some clones are missing from TCRdb's copy, which holds only in-frame ones; the method was immunoSEQ multiplex PCR. The profile shows 110,000 to 150,000 clones, 84% of them singletons. The data originate from a study of cytomegalovirus exposure and HLA in healthy donors. Trimming took 1 base from V and 4 from J; bases not matched to a gene: 8. Germline loops: CDR1 SGHDN, CDR2 FVKESK. The CDR3 covers 17 residues. The TCR sequence derives from a boy aged 2 to 9 in good health and CMV-seronegative. The sequenced sample was PBMCs. The chain carries TRBV14 and TRBJ1-2, with 11 bases lining up with TRBD1. As DNA, the CDR3 is TGTGCCAGCAGCCAAGTCCGGACAGGGGGCAGCGGCTATGGCTACACCTTC. Its translation: CASSQVRTGGSGYGYTF.